This T cell receptor beta chain comes out of a study of regulatory T cells in long-lasting Graves disease. Findings and caveats of the study: Between persistent patients, about 2,800 public clonotypes were shared, exceeding the 900 to 1,000 shared between new patients.

The sample holds many counts of this clonotype. The target antigen is unknown. Arm-PCR of CDR3 regions with iRepertoire HTBI primers generated TCR beta libraries. TCRdb passed the multiplex PCR reads through MiXCR, listing each CDR3 protein once. This sample yields over 350,000 distinct CDR3 sequences, of which 20% are seen a single time; less than 25% belongs to the top ten. Time point described: persistent/refractory GD, antithyroid drugs over 5 years with positive TRAb. PBMCs were the source of the RNA used for TCR sequencing. Criteria from the American Thyroid Association guidelines were applied to diagnose Graves' disease. The CDR3 consists of 20 residues. The junction had 21 bases not matched to a gene; V was cut back by 4 bases and J by 2 bases. Germline V lookup: CDR1 SEHNR, CDR2 FQNEAQ (reference sequence).

The TCR comes from a female donor with Graves disease. The rearrangement links TRBV7-9 to TRBJ2-7; 9 positions agree with TRBD1. This material consisted of peripheral blood mononuclear cells (PBMCs), taken when the disease was refractory, from a patient treated with antithyroid drugs. The CDR3 DNA reads TGTGCCAGCAGCTCGCCACAATCATGGGCTATGGGGACAGGGCCCTACGAGCAGTACTTC. Protein sequence: CASSSPQSWAMGTGPYEQYF.